These T cell receptor beta chains were read from a single sample in a study of blood T cell repertoires in COVID-19. Profiling relied on immunoSEQ multiplex PCR, and the TCRdb table lists in-frame clones only, not all of them. The table records a few hundred thousand clones, 82% of them present only once. Material for sequencing was PBMCs or T cells enriched from blood (not recorded which). The receptor set was obtained from a man aged 40-49 years who had recovered from COVID-19. The CDR3 runs from the conserved cysteine through the conserved F or W. A D gene is named only where the DNA matches it firmly.

d_call: .
j_call: TRBJ1-2
v_call: TRBV4-2
cdr3_aa: CASSQPSSNYGYTF
cdr3_nt: TGTGCCAGCAGCCAACCCTCTTCTAACTATGGCTACACCTTC

d_call: .
j_call: TRBJ2-7
v_call: TRBV20-1
cdr3_aa: CSASGSHNPNEQYF
cdr3_nt: TGCAGTGCTAGTGGGAGTCATAACCCCAACGAGCAGTACTTC

d_call: TRBD2
j_call: TRBJ2-5
v_call: TRBV14
cdr3_aa: CASSQPSGTVGETQYF
cdr3_nt: TGTGCCAGCAGCCAACCGAGCGGGACCGTAGGGGAGACCCAGTACTTC

d_call: .
j_call: TRBJ2-5
v_call: TRBV4-2
cdr3_aa: CASSQVGRGQQETQYF
cdr3_nt: TGTGCCAGCAGCCAAGTAGGCAGGGGCCAACAAGAGACCCAGTACTTC

d_call: .
j_call: TRBJ2-2
v_call: TRBV19
cdr3_aa: CASSRREGATGELFF
cdr3_nt: TGTGCCAGTAGCCGCCGGGAGGGGGCAACCGGGGAGCTGTTTTTT

d_call: .
j_call: TRBJ1-2
v_call: TRBV4-1
cdr3_aa: CASSRTVNYGYTF
cdr3_nt: TGCGCCAGCAGCCGGACAGTCAACTATGGCTACACCTTC

d_call: .
j_call: TRBJ2-5
v_call: TRBV24-1
cdr3_aa: CATSDPSGTGETQYF
cdr3_nt: TGTGCCACCAGTGACCCATCAGGGACTGGAGAGACCCAGTACTTC

d_call: .
j_call: TRBJ2-7
v_call: TRBV9
cdr3_aa: CASSVEPGSGEQYF
cdr3_nt: TGTGCCAGCAGCGTAGAACCAGGGTCAGGCGAGCAGTACTTC

d_call: .
j_call: TRBJ1-3
v_call: TRBV11-3
cdr3_aa: CASSLGTVGDTIYF
cdr3_nt: TGTGCCAGCAGCTTAGGGACAGTCGGAGACACCATATATTTT

d_call: TRBD1
j_call: TRBJ2-1
v_call: TRBV7-9
cdr3_aa: CASSPRDSQLF
cdr3_nt: TGTGCCAGCAGCCCCCGGGACAGCCAACTCTTC

d_call: TRBD1
j_call: TRBJ2-7
v_call: TRBV27
cdr3_aa: CASSFAQGAYEQYF
cdr3_nt: TGTGCCAGCAGTTTCGCTCAGGGGGCCTACGAGCAGTACTTC

d_call: .
j_call: TRBJ1-2
v_call: TRBV18
cdr3_aa: CASSLQDRYYGYTF
cdr3_nt: TGTGCCAGCTCACTACAGGACAGATACTATGGCTACACCTTC

d_call: .
j_call: TRBJ2-5
v_call: TRBV12-5
cdr3_aa: CASGLFGGQEAQYF
cdr3_nt: TGTGCTAGTGGTTTGTTTGGCGGCCAAGAGGCCCAGTACTTC

d_call: .
j_call: TRBJ2-3
v_call: TRBV7-9
cdr3_aa: CASSPGAGVDTQYF
cdr3_nt: TGTGCCAGCAGCCCAGGGGCGGGGGTAGATACGCAGTATTTT

d_call: .
j_call: TRBJ1-4
v_call: TRBV5-1
cdr3_aa: CASSKGVAVEKLFF
cdr3_nt: TGCGCCAGCAGCAAGGGAGTCGCGGTTGAAAAACTGTTTTTT

d_call: .
j_call: TRBJ2-1
v_call: TRBV10-1
cdr3_aa: CASSEEDSYNEQFF
cdr3_nt: TGCGCCAGCAGTGAAGAGGACTCTTACAATGAGCAGTTCTTC

d_call: .
j_call: TRBJ2-1
v_call: TRBV7-3
cdr3_aa: CASSLQGEQFF
cdr3_nt: TGTGCCAGCAGCTTACAGGGTGAGCAGTTCTTC

d_call: .
j_call: TRBJ2-7
v_call: TRBV6-5
cdr3_aa: CASRRKGLEQYF
cdr3_nt: TGTGCCAGCAGGCGGAAGGGGCTCGAGCAGTACTTC

d_call: TRBD1
j_call: TRBJ1-3
v_call: TRBV19
cdr3_aa: CASSLQGGTGNTIYF
cdr3_nt: TGTGCCAGTAGCTTGCAAGGGGGCACCGGAAACACCATATATTTT

d_call: TRBD1
j_call: TRBJ2-5
v_call: TRBV18
cdr3_aa: CASSRTTGTGVETQYF
cdr3_nt: TGTGCCAGCTCACGAACCACCGGGACAGGGGTAGAGACCCAGTACTTC

d_call: .
j_call: TRBJ1-6
v_call: TRBV5-1
cdr3_aa: CASSLVPGTNSPLHF
cdr3_nt: TGCGCCAGCAGCTTGGTTCCAGGGACAAATTCACCCCTCCACTTT